The clone carrying this T cell receptor (beta chain) was counted between two and nine times. The table came from immunoSEQ multiplex PCR; TCRdb's copy has only in-frame clones and leaves some out. The table lists about 28,000 clones, 80% to 95% of them singletons. Trimming left V 0 bases short and J 6 bases short, with 21 bases between. The germline gives CDR1 SGHAT, CDR2 FQNNGV. The CDR3 length is 17 residues. This specimen comes from a study of PD-1 and CTLA-4 blockade in melanoma. V and J are TRBV11-2 and TRBJ2-7; the D gene could be TRBD1 or TRBD2 (6 bases each). The clonotype originates from a human donor with melanoma. The sequenced sample was CD8+ T cells from peripheral blood, obtained from a patient given anti-PD-1 treatment. CDR3 amino acids: CASSLDHSTGMGGEQYF. In DNA, the CDR3 is TGTGCCAGCAGCTTAGATCATTCGACAGGCATGGGGGGCGAGCAGTACTTC. The whole variable domain, remainder taken from reference TRBV11-2 and TRBJ2-7, is EAGVAQSPRYKIIEKRQSVAFWCNPISGHATLYWYQQILGQGPKLLIQFQNNGVVDDSQLPKDRFSAERLKGVDSTLKIQPAKLEDSAVYLCASSLDHSTGMGGEQYFGPGTRLTVT.